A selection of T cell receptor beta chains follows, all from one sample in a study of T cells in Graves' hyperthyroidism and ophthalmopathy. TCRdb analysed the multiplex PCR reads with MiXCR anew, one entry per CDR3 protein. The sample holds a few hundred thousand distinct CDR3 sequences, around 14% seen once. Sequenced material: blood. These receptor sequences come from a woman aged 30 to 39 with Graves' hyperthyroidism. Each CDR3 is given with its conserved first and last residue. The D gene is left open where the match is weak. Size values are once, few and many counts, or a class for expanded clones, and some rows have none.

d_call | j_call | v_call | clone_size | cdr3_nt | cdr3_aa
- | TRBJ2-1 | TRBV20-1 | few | TGCAGTGCTAGCCGTTGGGGGTCCGGCTCCTACAATGAGCAGTTCTTC | CSASRWGSGSYNEQFF
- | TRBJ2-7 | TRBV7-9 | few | TGTGCCAGCAGCTTAGCAGGTTATGTCTACGAGCAGTACTTC | CASSLAGYVYEQYF
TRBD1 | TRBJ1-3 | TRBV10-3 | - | TGTGCCTCAGGGGGGCCCGGAAACACCATATATTTT | CASGGPGNTIYF
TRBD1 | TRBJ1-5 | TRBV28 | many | TGTGCCGTCAACGGCAGGGGGCACGGCAATCAGCCCCAGCATTTT | CAVNGRGHGNQPQHF
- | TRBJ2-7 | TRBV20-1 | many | TGCAGTGCTCCAGAGTCCTACGAGCAGTACTTC | CSAPESYEQYF
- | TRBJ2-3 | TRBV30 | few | TGTGCCTGGGCCCTAGGGGCTTACACAGATACGCAGTATTTT | CAWALGAYTDTQYF
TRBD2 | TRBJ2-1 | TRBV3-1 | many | TGTGCCAGCAGCCAAGTCCTCGGGACTAGCGGGGCGAGCTCCTACAATGAGCAGTTCTTC | CASSQVLGTSGASSYNEQFF
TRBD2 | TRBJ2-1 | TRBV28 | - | TGTGCCAGCAGCCTAAAGACTAGCGGGAGAGGGGACTACAATGAGCAGTTCTTC | CASSLKTSGRGDYNEQFF
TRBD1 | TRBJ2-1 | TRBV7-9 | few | TGTGCCAGCAGCCAGGGGTATGTGGCAGGGGGCAGGAATGAGCAGTTCTTC | CASSQGYVAGGRNEQFF
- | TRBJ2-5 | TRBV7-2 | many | TGTGCCAGCAGCTTACAGCGGGCGGATCAAGAGACCCAGTACTTC | CASSLQRADQETQYF
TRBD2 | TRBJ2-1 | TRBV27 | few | TGTGCCAGCAGTTTAGAGGGGCCTAGCGGGAGTCCGAACAATGAGCAGTTCTTC | CASSLEGPSGSPNNEQFF
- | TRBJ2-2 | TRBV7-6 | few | TGTGCCAGCAGCTATTTAGGGGGACATCAGAACACCGGGGAGCTGTTTTTT | CASSYLGGHQNTGELFF
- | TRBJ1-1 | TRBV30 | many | TGTGCCTGGAGTCGGGCCCCGTTGGGTGAAGCTTTCTTT | CAWSRAPLGEAFF
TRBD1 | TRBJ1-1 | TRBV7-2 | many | TGTGCCAGCAGCCTCTACAGGGGTGAAGCTTTCTTT | CASSLYRGEAFF
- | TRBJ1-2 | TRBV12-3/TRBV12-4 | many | TGTGCCAGCTCTTTGAGGGTTTATGGCTACACCTTC | CASSLRVYGYTF
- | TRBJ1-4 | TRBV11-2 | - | TGTGCCACCACGGGGACACCCAATGAAAAACTGTTTTTT | CATTGTPNEKLFF
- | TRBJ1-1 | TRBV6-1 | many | TGTGCCAGCAACTCAGCAACCGGCAGCAGCATGAACACTGAAGCTTTCTTT | CASNSATGSSMNTEAFF
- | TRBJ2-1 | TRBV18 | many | TGTGCCAGCTCCCCGTCCGGGTCTTACAATGAGCAGTTCTTC | CASSPSGSYNEQFF
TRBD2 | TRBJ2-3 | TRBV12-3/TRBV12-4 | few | TGTGCCAGCAGTCTCTCCGAGACTAGCGGGAGTACAGATACGCAGTATTTT | CASSLSETSGSTDTQYF
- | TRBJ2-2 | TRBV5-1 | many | TGCGCCAGCAGGGGTACTAGTATACCCGGGGAGCTGTTTTTT | CASRGTSIPGELFF
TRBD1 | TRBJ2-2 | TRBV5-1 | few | TGCGCCAGCAGCTTGGGGACAGGGTTGGACACCGGGGAGCTGTTTTTT | CASSLGTGLDTGELFF
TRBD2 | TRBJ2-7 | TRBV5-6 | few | TGTGCCAGCAGCTTGGAAATCATAGCGGGGACCCTCTACGAGCAGTACTTC | CASSLEIIAGTLYEQYF
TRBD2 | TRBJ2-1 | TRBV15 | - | TGTGCCACCAGCAGAGAAGAGAGTGGACTAGCGGGAGCCAATGAGCAGTTCTTC | CATSREESGLAGANEQFF
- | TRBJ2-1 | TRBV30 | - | TGTGCCTGGAGTCCCCTGGACAGTTTCTCCTACAATGAGCAGTTCTTC | CAWSPLDSFSYNEQFF
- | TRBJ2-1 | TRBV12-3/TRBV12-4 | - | TGTGCCAGCAGTTTTCGGCTGGGAGTCAATGAGCAGTTCTTC | CASSFRLGVNEQFF
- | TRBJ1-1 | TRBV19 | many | TGTGCCAGTACCCGGGGGGACACTGAAGCTTTCTTT | CASTRGDTEAFF
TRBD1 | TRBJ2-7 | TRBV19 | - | TGTGCCAGTAGTCAGCAGGGGGCCGAAACCTACGAGCAGTACTTC | CASSQQGAETYEQYF
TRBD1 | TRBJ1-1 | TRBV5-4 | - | TGTGCCAGCAGCTCCCCCATTGGACAGGGCACTGAAGCTTTCTTT | CASSSPIGQGTEAFF
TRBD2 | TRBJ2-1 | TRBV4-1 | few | TGCGCCAGCAGCCAAGATTATGGACTAGCGGGTTATTACAATGAGCAGTTCTTC | CASSQDYGLAGYYNEQFF
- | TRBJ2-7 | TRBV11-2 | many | TGTGCCAGCAGCTTAGACAGATCCAGCTCCTACGAGCAGTACTTC | CASSLDRSSSYEQYF
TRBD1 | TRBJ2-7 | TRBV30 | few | TGTGCCTGGACCCCCGGGACAGGGGCACTGGATAGCTACGAGCAGTACTTC | CAWTPGTGALDSYEQYF
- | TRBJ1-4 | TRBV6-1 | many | TGTGCCAGCAGACCAGACGGGGCAACTAATGAAAAACTGTTTTTT | CASRPDGATNEKLFF
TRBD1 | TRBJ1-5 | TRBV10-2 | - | TGCGCCAGCAGTGATCAGGGGGTTTATAGCAATCAGCCCCAGCATTTT | CASSDQGVYSNQPQHF
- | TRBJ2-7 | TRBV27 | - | TGTGCCAGCAGCTCCATCGGGTTGTCCTACGAGCAGTACTTC | CASSSIGLSYEQYF
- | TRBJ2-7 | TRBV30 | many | TGTGCCTGGAGAAAGACGACTAGTCCTTCCGAGCAGTACTTC | CAWRKTTSPSEQYF
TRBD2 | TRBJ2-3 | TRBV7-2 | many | TGTGCCAGCAGCCACGCCGGGAGGGCAGATACGCAGTATTTT | CASSHAGRADTQYF
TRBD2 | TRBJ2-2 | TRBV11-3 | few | TGTGCCAGCAGCTTAGCGACTAGCGGGAGGCCCGGGGAGCTGTTTTTT | CASSLATSGRPGELFF
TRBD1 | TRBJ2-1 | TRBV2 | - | TGTGCCAGCAGACACCGGGACAGGGCCTACAATGAGCAGTTCTTC | CASRHRDRAYNEQFF
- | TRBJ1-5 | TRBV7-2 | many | TGTGCCAGCAGCCTTAGTAGTACCGGCGATCAGCCCCAGCATTTT | CASSLSSTGDQPQHF
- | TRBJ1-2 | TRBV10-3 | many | TGTGCCATCAGTGGACAGGCAATGGGGGGCTACACCTTC | CAISGQAMGGYTF